The 10 T cell receptor beta chains below were found in one sample sequenced in a study of long-term antiretroviral therapy in people with HIV. Assay version v3.0 of immunoSEQ was used, and it was run at survey level. Sequenced by immunoSEQ multiplex PCR; TCRdb stores in-frame clones only, minus some. The profile shows tens of thousands of clones, approximately 90% of them singletons. This specimen consisted of unsorted PBMCs, obtained 1.8 years after starting antiretroviral therapy. All receptors derive from a woman under 30 with HIV.

The genes are TRBV7-9 and TRBJ2-7, with TRBD1 matching 7 bases. CDR1 SEHNR and CDR2 FQNEAQ come from the germline V gene (reference sequence). The CDR3 consists of 14 residues. V trimming: 2 bases; J trimming: 4 bases; junction bases outside the gene matches: 5. CDR3 region: CASSLNAGGYEQYF. CDR3 nucleotide sequence: TGTGCCAGCAGCTTAAACGCAGGGGGATACGAGCAGTACTTC.

This chain connects TRBV4-3 to TRBJ2-1; 12 bases align to TRBD2. V was pared by 0 bases and J by 5 bases, with 8 bases of the junction left unmatched. The CDR3 consists of 18 residues. The germline CDR1 and CDR2 sequences are LGHNA and YSLEER. The CDR3 DNA reads as TGCGCCAGCAGCCAAGACTTGACTAGCGGGAGTTTCAACAATGAGCAGTTCTTC. Translating it yields CASSQDLTSGSFNNEQFF.

This chain uses TRBV6-6 with TRBJ2-7; tentatively, D is TRBD2 (6 bases). Germline CDR1 is MNHNY and CDR2 is SVGAGI (reference sequence). The length of the CDR3 is 16 residues. Trimming removed 2 bases at V and 4 bases at J, with 18 bases between. CDR3 loop: CASSYPIGLSAYEQYF. Here the CDR3 DNA reads TGTGCCAGCAGTTACCCAATTGGACTATCCGCGTACGAGCAGTACTTC.

The chain has TRBV18 and TRBJ2-3, with D possibly TRBD1 on 6 matching bases. CDR1 and CDR2 from the germline V gene are KGHSH and LQKENI. This CDR3 comprises 12 residues. The V gene lost 11 bases and the J gene lost 2 bases, with 11 bases spanning the gap. This CDR3 is CASRTDTDTQYF. For the CDR3, the DNA is TGTGCCTCAAGGACAGACACAGATACGCAGTATTTT.

The rearrangement joins TRBV7-6 to TRBJ2-3; D may be TRBD1 (6 bases). The V gene lost 5 bases and the J gene lost 2 bases, with 17 bases spanning the gap. The germline V gene encodes CDR1 SGHVS and CDR2 FNYEAQ. The CDR3 length is 16 residues. For the CDR3, the DNA is TGTGCCAGCAGCCGCTGGCTGGGACAAGTCACAGATACGCAGTATTTT. It yields the protein CASSRWLGQVTDTQYF.

V is TRBV18 and J is TRBJ2-1, with 7 bases that match TRBD2. The J segment lost 2 bases and the V segment lost 8 bases, leaving 24 bases of the junction unmatched. The length of the CDR3 is 20 residues. Per germline, CDR1 KGHSH and CDR2 LQKENI. The CDR3 loop reads CASPMGVGREYRGAYNEQFF. The DNA of the CDR3 is TGTGCCAGCCCCATGGGGGTTGGGCGGGAGTACCGAGGGGCCTACAATGAGCAGTTCTTC.

Details on this clone: The germline gene is not matched at one end of the junction; a read error may be the cause. The chain couples TRBV25-1 to TRBJ1-1, with D perhaps matching TRBD1 (6 bases). The CDR3 sequence is 15 residues long. Germline loops: CDR1 MGHDK, CDR2 SYGVNS. CDR3 DNA: TGTGCCGGCAGTGAGGAGCTGGGGGGCGACACTGAAGCTTTCTTT. This sequence encodes CAGSEELGGDTEAFF.

The chain uses TRBV10-3 and TRBJ2-7; TRBD1 matches at 12 bases. The CDR3 consists of 14 residues. With 6 bases clipped from V and 6 bases from J, the junction kept 6 bases outside the gene matches. Germline lookup yields CDR1 ENHRY and CDR2 SYGVKD. CDR3 amino acids: CAIRGGTGGSEQYF. The CDR3 DNA reads as TGTGCCATCAGGGGGGGGACAGGGGGCTCCGAGCAGTACTTC.

The chain is built from TRBV7-6 and TRBJ1-1, with D hard to call. This CDR3 contains 13 residues. V dropped 3 bases and J dropped 2 bases, with 7 bases sitting between them. Germline V gene sequence: CDR1 SGHVS, CDR2 FNYEAQ. This CDR3 reads CASSLGINTEAFF. The CDR3 region has the DNA TGTGCCAGCAGCTTGGGTATTAACACTGAAGCTTTCTTT. Full variable domain (rest looked up from reference TRBV7-6 and TRBJ1-1): GAGVSQSPRYKVTKRGQDVALRCDPISGHVSLYWYRQALGQGPEFLTYFNYEAQQDKSGLPNDRFSAERPEGSISTLTIQRTEQRDSAMYRCASSLGINTEAFFGQGTRLTVV.

J is TRBJ2-7 and V is TRBV5-5; D is perhaps TRBD2 (6 bases). The germline V and J ends were trimmed by 7 bases and 0 bases, with 17 bases remaining between them. In germline, CDR1 is SGHKS, CDR2 YYEKEE (reference sequence). The length of the CDR3 is 15 residues. The CDR3 region has the DNA TGTGCCAGCGGGTCCGGGACTTCACTCTCCTACGAGCAGTACTTC. Amino acids: CASGSGTSLSYEQYF.